This T cell receptor (beta chain) was captured by sequencing in a study of cytomegalovirus exposure and HLA in healthy donors. Study findings and constraints: Versus the approximately 670-donor mean, an Asian-associated ancestry cluster reportedly showed fewer N-insertions in a later analysis. According to the study, roughly 160 TCR beta chains were cytomegalovirus-associated. Previous analysis showed most TCR beta V segments were productive about 87% or about 30% of the time.

60 Vbeta and 13 Jbeta primers were used in PCR. Per the original methods: Later analysis identified tens of millions of unique TCR beta chains, 9 million to 13 million shared. Method: immunoSEQ multiplex PCR; TCRdb's copy keeps in-frame clones and lacks some. That table gives V, J and clone size, and the DNA gave D and trimming. The sample has around 90,000 clones, around 80% seen once. V gave up 1 base and J gave up 6 bases, with 6 bases separating them. CDR3 length: 12 residues. In germline, CDR1 is LGHNT, CDR2 FRNRAP. With respect to this clone: The antigen remains undetermined.

The chain uses TRBV12-5 and TRBJ1-2, with D unresolved. The sequence derives from a male donor in good health and CMV-seropositive. The sequenced material came from PBMCs. CDR3: CASGLDFHGYTF. The CDR3 DNA reads TGTGCTAGTGGTTTGGACTTCCATGGCTACACCTTC.